The clone carrying this T cell receptor (beta chain) was observed at least ten times. Its antigen remains unidentified. The record originates from a study of T-cell reconstitution after alpha-beta-depleted transplantation in children. Per germline, CDR1 LGHNA and CDR2 YNFKEQ. V was pared by 4 bases and J by 6 bases, with 19 bases between. CDR3 size: 16 residues. Molecular barcoding with unique molecular identifiers was used for the TCRbeta library. MiXCR, applied by TCRdb to the PCR reads, yields one record per CDR3 protein. The sample lists roughly 250,000 distinct CDR3 sequences, just under 8.5% occurring once. The study's findings and limits: Two months or so post-transplant, alpha-beta T cells reportedly derived from several hundred expanded graft clones. Recipient T cells and thymic progenitors that survived were the source of the high TCRbeta diversity seen at day 60 in some patients. Among T cells one year after transplant, newly produced cells accounted for most counts and diversity.

This specimen was PBMCs, mostly from graft donor cells, taken 180 days after TCRalphabeta/CD19-depleted stem cell transplant. J is TRBJ2-1 and V is TRBV4-2, with D possibly matching TRBD2 (6 bases). The source is a male patient between 10 and 17 years old who had a stem cell transplant for acute lymphoblastic leukemia, so the T cells may come from the graft donor. Here the CDR3 reads CASSPGGLAPGNEQFF. CDR3 sequence (DNA): TGTGCCAGCAGCCCCGGAGGGTTAGCCCCGGGCAATGAGCAGTTCTTC.